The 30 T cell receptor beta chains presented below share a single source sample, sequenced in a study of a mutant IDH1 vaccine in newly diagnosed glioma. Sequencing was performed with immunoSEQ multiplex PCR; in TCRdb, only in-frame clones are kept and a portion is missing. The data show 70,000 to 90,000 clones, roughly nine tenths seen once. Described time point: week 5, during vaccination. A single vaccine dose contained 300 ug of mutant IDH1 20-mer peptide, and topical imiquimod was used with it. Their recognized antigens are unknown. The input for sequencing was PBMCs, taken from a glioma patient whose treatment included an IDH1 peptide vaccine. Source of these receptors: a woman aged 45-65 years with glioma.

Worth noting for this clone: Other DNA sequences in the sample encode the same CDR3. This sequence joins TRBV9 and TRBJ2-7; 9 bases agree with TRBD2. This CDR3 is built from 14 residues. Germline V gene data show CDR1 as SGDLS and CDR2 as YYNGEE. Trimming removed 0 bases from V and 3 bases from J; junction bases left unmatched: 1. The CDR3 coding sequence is TGTGCCAGCAGCGTAGGTAGCGGGAGCTACGAGCAGTACTTC. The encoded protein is CASSVGSGSYEQYF.

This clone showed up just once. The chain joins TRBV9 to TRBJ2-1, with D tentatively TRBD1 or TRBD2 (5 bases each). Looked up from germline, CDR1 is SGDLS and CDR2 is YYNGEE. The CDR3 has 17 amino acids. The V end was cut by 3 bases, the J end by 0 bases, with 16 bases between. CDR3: CASSEGSGFSSYNEQFF. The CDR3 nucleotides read TGTGCCAGCAGCGAGGGGTCGGGGTTCAGCTCCTACAATGAGCAGTTCTTC.

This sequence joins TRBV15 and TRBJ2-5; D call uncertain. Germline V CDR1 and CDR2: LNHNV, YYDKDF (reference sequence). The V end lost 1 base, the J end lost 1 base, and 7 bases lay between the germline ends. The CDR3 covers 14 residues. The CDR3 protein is CATSRGLTQETQYF. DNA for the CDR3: TGTGCCACCAGCAGAGGACTCACCCAAGAGACCCAGTACTTC. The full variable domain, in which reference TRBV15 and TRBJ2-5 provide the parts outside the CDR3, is DAMVIQNPRYQVTQFGKPVTLSCSQTLNHNVMYWYQQKSSQAPKLLFHYYDKDFNNEADTPDNFQSRRPNTSFCFLDIRSPGLGDTAMYLCATSRGLTQETQYFGPGTRLLVL.

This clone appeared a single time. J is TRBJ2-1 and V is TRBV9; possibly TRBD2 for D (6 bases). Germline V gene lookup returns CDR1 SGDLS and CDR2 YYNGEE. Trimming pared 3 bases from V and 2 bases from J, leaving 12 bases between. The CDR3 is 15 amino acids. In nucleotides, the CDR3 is TGTGCCAGCAGCGAAGGGACTGGCACCTACAATGAGCAGTTCTTC. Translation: CASSEGTGTYNEQFF.

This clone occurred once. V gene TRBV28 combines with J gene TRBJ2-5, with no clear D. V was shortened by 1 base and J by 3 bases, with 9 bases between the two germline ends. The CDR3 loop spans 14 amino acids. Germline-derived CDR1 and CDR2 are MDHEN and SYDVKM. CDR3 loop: CASSLSPFKETQYF. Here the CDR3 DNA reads TGTGCCAGCAGTTTATCCCCATTTAAAGAGACCCAGTACTTC.

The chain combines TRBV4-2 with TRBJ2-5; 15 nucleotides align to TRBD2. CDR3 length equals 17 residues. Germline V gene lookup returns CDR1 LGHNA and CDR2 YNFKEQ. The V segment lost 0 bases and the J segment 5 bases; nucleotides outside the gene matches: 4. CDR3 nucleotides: TGTGCCAGCAGCCAAGATCTTGGGACTAGCGGGAGGGAGACCCAGTACTTC. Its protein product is CASSQDLGTSGRETQYF.

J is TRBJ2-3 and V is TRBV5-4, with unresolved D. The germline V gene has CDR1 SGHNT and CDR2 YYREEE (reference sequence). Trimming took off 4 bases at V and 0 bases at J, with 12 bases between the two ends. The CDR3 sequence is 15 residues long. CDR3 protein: CASSPDGGSTDTQYF. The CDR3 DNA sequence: TGTGCCAGCAGCCCGGACGGCGGTAGCACAGATACGCAGTATTTT.

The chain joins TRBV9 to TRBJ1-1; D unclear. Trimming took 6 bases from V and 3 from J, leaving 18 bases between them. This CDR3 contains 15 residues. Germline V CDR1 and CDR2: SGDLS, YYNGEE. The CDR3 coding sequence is TGTGCCAGCACCGCGGGCCCCGGGTCGGACACTGAAGCTTTCTTT. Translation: CASTAGPGSDTEAFF.

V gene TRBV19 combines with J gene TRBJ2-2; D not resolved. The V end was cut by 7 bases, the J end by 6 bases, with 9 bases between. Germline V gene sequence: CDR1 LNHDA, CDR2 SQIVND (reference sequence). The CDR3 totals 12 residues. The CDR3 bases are TGTGCCAGTACCAGAAGGTCCGGGGAGCTGTTTTTT. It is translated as CASTRRSGELFF. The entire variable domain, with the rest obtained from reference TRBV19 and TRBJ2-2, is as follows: DGGITQSPKYLFRKEGQNVTLSCEQNLNHDAMYWYRQDPGQGLRLIYYSQIVNDFQKGDIAEGYSVSREKKESFPLTVTSAQKNPTAFYLCASTRRSGELFFGEGSRLTVL.

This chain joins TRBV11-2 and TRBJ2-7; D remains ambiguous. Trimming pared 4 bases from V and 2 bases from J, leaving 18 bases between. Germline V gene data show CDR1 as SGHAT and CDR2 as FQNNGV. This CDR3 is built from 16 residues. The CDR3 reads CASSSSQASPAYEQYF. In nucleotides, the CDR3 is TGTGCCAGCAGCTCCTCGCAGGCGTCCCCAGCCTACGAGCAGTACTTC.

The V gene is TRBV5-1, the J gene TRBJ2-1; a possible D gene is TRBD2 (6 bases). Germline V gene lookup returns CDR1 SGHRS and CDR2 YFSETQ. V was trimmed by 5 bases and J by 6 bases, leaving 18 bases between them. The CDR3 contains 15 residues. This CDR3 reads CASRPQAGLRNEQFF. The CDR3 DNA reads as TGCGCCAGCAGACCTCAAGCGGGTCTCCGCAATGAGCAGTTCTTC.

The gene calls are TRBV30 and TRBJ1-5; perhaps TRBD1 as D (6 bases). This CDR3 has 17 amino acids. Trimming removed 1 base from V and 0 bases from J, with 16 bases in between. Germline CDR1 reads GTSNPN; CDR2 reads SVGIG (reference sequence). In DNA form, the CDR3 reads TGTGCCTGGAGTGGACAGGTGGGCTTCTATAGCAATCAGCCCCAGCATTTT. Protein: CAWSGQVGFYSNQPQHF.

The CDR3 here is CASNGQGGGTQYF. Here the CDR3 DNA reads TGTGCCAGCAACGGACAGGGAGGCGGTACGCAGTATTTT. V is TRBV7-9 and J is TRBJ2-3; TRBD1 aligns across 8 bases. V shed 7 bases and J 8 bases; nucleotides not matched to a gene: 8. The CDR3 has 13 amino acids. CDR1 and CDR2 from the germline V gene are SEHNR and FQNEAQ (reference sequence).

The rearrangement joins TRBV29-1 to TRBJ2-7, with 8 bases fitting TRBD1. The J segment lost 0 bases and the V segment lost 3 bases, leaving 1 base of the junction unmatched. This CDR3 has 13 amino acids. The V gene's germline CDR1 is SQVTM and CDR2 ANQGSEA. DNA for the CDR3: TGCAGCGTTGACGGACAGGGCTCCTACGAGCAGTACTTC. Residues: CSVDGQGSYEQYF.

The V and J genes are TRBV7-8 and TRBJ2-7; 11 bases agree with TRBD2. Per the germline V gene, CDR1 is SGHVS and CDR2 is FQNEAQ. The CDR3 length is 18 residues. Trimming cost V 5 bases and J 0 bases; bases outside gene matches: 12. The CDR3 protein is CASSAGLAEGPLSYEQYF. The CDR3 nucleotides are TGTGCCAGCAGCGCGGGACTAGCGGAGGGCCCCCTCTCCTACGAGCAGTACTTC.

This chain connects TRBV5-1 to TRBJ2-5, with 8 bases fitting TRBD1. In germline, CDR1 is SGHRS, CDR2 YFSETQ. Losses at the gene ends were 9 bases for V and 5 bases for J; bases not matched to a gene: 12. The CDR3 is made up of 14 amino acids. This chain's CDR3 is CATSSRGLWETQYF. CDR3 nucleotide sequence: TGCGCCACCTCGTCCAGGGGGCTTTGGGAGACCCAGTACTTC.

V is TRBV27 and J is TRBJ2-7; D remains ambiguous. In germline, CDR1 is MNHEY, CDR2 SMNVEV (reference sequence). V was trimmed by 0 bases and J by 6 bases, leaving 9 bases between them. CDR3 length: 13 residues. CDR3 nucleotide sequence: TGTGCCAGCAGTTTATCGCTGAGAGGCGAGCAGTACTTC. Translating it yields CASSLSLRGEQYF.

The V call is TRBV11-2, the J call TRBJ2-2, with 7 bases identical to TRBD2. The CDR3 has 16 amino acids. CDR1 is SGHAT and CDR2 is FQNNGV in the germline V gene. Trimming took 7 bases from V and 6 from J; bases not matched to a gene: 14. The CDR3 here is CASTAGVARGAGELFF. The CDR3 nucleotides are TGTGCCAGCACGGCGGGGGTAGCGAGAGGGGCCGGGGAGCTGTTTTTT.

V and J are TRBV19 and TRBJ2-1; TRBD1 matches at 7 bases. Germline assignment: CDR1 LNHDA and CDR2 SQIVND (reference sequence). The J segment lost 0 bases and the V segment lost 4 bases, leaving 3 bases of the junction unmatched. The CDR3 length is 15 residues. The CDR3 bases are TGTGCCAGTAGTAGACAGGGCAGCTCCTACAATGAGCAGTTCTTC. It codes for CASSRQGSSYNEQFF.

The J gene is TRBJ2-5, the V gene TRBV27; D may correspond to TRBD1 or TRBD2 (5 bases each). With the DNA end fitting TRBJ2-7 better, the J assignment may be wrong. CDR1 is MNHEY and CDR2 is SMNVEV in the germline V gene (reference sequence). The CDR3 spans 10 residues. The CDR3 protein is CASGGHEQYF. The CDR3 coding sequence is TGTGCCAGTGGGGGACACGAGCAGTACTTC.

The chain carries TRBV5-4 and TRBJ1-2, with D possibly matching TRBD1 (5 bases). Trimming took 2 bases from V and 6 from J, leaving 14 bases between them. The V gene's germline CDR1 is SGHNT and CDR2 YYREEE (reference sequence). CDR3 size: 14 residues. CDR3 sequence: CASSFNRRLDGYTF. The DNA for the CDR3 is TGTGCCAGCAGCTTCAACAGGAGGTTAGATGGCTACACCTTC.

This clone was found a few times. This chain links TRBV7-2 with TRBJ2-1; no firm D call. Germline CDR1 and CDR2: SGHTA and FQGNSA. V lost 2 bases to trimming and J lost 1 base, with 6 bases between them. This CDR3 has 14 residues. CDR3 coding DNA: TGTGCCAGCAGCTTACTGCTATCCTACAATGAGCAGTTCTTC. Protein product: CASSLLLSYNEQFF.

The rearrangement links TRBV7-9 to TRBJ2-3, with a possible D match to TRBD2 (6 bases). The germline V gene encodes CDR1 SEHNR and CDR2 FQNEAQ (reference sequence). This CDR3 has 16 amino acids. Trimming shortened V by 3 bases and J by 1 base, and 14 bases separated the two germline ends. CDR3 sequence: CASSFRGTDRTDTQYF. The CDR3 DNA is TGTGCCAGCAGCTTTCGGGGGACGGACCGCACAGATACGCAGTATTTT.

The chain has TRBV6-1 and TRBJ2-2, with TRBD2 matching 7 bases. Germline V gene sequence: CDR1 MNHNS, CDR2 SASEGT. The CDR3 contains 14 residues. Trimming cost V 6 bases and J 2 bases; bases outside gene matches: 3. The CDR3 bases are TGTGCCAGCAGGGGACTACCAAACACCGGGGAGCTGTTTTTT. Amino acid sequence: CASRGLPNTGELFF.

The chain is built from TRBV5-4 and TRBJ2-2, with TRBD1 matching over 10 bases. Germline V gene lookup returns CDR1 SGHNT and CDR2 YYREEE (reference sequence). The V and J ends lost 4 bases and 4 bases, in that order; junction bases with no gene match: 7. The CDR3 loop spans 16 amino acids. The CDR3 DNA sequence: TGTGCCAGCAGCGTTCAGACAGGGGGCAGCACCGGGGAGCTGTTTTTT. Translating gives CASSVQTGGSTGELFF.

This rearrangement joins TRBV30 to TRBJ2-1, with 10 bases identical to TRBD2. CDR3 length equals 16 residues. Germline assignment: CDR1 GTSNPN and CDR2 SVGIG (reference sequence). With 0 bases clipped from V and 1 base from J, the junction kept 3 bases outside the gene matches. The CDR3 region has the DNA TGTGCCTGGAGTGTACTAGCGGGACCGTCCTACAATGAGCAGTTCTTC. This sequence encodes CAWSVLAGPSYNEQFF.

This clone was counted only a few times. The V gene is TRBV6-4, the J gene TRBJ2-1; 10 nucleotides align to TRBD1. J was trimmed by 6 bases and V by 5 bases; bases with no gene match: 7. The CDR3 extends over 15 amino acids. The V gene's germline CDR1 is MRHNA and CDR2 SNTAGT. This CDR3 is CASSPGTGVVNEQFF. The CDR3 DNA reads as TGTGCCAGCAGTCCCGGGACAGGGGTTGTCAATGAGCAGTTCTTC.

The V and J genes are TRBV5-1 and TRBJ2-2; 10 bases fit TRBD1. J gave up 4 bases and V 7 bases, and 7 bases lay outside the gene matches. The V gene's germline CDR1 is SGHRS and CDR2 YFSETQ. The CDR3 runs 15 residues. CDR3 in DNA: TGCGCCAGCCGGGAGGGGACAGGGGTCACCGGGGAGCTGTTTTTT. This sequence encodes CASREGTGVTGELFF. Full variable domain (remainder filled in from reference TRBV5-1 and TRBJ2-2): KAGVTQTPRYLIKTRGQQVTLSCSPISGHRSVSWYQQTPGQGLQFLFEYFSETQRNKGNFPGRFSGRQFSNSRSEMNVSTLELGDSALYLCASREGTGVTGELFFGEGSRLTVL.

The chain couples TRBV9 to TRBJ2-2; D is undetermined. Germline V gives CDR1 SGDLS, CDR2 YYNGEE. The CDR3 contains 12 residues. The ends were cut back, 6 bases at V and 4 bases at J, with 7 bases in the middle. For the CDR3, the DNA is TGTGCCAGCACCCTCGGCACCGGGGAGCTGTTTTTT. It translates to CASTLGTGELFF.

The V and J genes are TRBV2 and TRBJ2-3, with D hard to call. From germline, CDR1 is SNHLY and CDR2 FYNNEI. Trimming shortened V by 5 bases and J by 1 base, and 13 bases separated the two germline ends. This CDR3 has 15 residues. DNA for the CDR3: TGTGCCAGCAGTCTGTTTAACCCTCGCACAGATACGCAGTATTTT. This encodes CASSLFNPRTDTQYF.